Following are 9 T cell receptor beta chains from one sample sequenced in a study of monozygotic twins with inflammatory bowel disease. TCRdb re-called the 5' RACE reads and gives one entry per CDR3 protein, without DNA. The table counts under 200,000 distinct CDR3 sequences; approximately 3% lies in the top ten. The sequenced sample consisted of blood. The source is a human donor with ulcerative colitis or Crohn's disease, or a healthy co-twin of an affected twin (not recorded which).

The chain joins TRBV27 to TRBJ1-1; lacking DNA, the TRBD1 call made by TCRdb goes unchecked. Germline V gives CDR1 MNHEY, CDR2 SMNVEV (reference sequence). The CDR3 spans 15 residues. The CDR3 here is CASRRQGVGNTEAFF.

CDR3 sequence: CSAHTWKNTEAFF. The genes are TRBV20-1 and TRBJ1-1. Looked up from germline, CDR1 is DFQATT and CDR2 is SNEGSKA (reference sequence). This CDR3 comprises 13 residues.

The rearrangement links TRBV10-3 to TRBJ2-7; the TRBD1 assignment by TCRdb is unverifiable without DNA. The V gene's germline CDR1 is ENHRY and CDR2 SYGVKD. The length of the CDR3 is 14 residues. The CDR3 loop is CAISESRDSYEQYF.

The rearrangement links TRBV24-1 to TRBJ2-4. Looked up from germline, CDR1 is KGHDR and CDR2 is SFDVKD. CDR3 length equals 18 residues. CDR3 sequence reads: CATSDYALRIGAKNIQYF.

This chain's CDR3 is CASSHERDRVRLQYF. V usage is TRBV16 and J usage is TRBJ2-7; TCRdb's D call of TRBD1 is untestable without DNA. The CDR3 spans 15 residues. Germline-derived CDR1 and CDR2 are KGHSY and FQNENV.

The chain is built from TRBV5-5 and TRBJ1-3. The germline V gene has CDR1 SGHKS and CDR2 YYEKEE (reference sequence). The CDR3 is 15 amino acids. The CDR3 sequence is CASSFVDSAGNTIYF.

The genes are TRBV7-2 and TRBJ1-6. Germline V CDR1 and CDR2: SGHTA, FQGNSA. The CDR3 length is 13 residues. CDR3 residues: CASSLQQVSPLHF.

The chain has TRBV10-3 and TRBJ1-5. Germline values: CDR1 ENHRY, CDR2 SYGVKD. The CDR3 length is 14 residues. CDR3 region: CAIAREDSNQPQHF.

The CDR3 is CASSGGAGYSREQYF. V is TRBV7-2 and J is TRBJ2-7; absent DNA, TCRdb's TRBD1 call cannot be checked. CDR3 length equals 15 residues. Per the germline V gene, CDR1 is SGHTA and CDR2 is FQGNSA.